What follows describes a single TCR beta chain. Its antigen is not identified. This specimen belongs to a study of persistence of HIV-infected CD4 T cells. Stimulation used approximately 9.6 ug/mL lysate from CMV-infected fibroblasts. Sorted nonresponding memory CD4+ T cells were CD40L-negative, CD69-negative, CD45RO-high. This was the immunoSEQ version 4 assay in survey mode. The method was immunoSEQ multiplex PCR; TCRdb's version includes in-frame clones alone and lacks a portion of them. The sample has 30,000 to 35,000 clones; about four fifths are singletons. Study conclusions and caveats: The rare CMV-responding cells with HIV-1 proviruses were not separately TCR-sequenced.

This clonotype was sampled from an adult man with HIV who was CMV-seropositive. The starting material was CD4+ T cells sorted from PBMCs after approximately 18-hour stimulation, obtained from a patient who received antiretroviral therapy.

The CDR3 spells CASSISGGYRIYEQYF. The CDR3, as DNA: TGTGCCAGTAGTATCAGTGGGGGCTATCGGATCTACGAGCAGTACTTC. The chain recombines TRBV19 with TRBJ2-7; weak D call: TRBD1 (6 bases). Germline V gene data show CDR1 as LNHDA and CDR2 as SQIVND (reference sequence). The ends were cut back, 3 bases at V and 3 bases at J, with 18 bases in the middle. The CDR3 totals 16 residues.